Listed below are T cell receptor beta chains from one sample, sequenced in a study of blood T cell repertoires in COVID-19. Sequencing was performed with immunoSEQ multiplex PCR; in TCRdb, only in-frame clones are kept and a portion is missing. The table has about 210,000 clones, roughly four fifths seen once. Sequencing was carried out using PBMCs or T cells enriched from blood (not recorded which). Receptor source: a man aged 40-49 years who had recovered from COVID-19. Each CDR3 is given with its conserved first and last residue. D genes are given only for firm matches. Size is stated for part of the rows, as once, few or many counts, or as a class when the clone is expanded.

many,TRBJ1-1,TRBV21-1,-,CASSKALGGNTEAFF,TGTGCCAGCAGCAAAGCGCTAGGGGGAAACACTGAAGCTTTCTTT
once,TRBJ2-5,TRBV3-1/TRBV3-2,TRBD1,CASSHLQGARETQYF,TGTGCCAGCAGCCACTTACAGGGGGCGCGAGAGACCCAGTACTTC
-,TRBJ2-2,TRBV5-6,TRBD1,CASSFGQGSGELFF,TGTGCCAGCAGCTTTGGACAGGGGTCCGGGGAGCTGTTTTTT
-,TRBJ1-4,TRBV10-1,-,CASSETRGPNEKLFF,TGCGCCAGCAGTGAGACCAGGGGACCTAATGAAAAACTGTTTTTT
-,TRBJ1-5,TRBV19,-,CASSIGSGRSNQPQHF,TGTGCCAGTAGTATTGGATCAGGGAGGAGCAATCAGCCCCAGCATTTT
-,TRBJ1-2,TRBV24-1,TRBD1,CATSQGQGNYGYTF,TGTGCCACCAGCCAGGGACAGGGGAACTATGGCTACACCTTC
once,TRBJ2-7,TRBV2,TRBD2,CASSDVRGGATMSEQYF,TGTGCCAGCAGTGACGTCCGCGGGGGGGCCACCATGAGCGAGCAGTACTTC
few,TRBJ1-4,TRBV5-1,-,CASSRLESEKLFF,TGCGCCAGCAGCAGATTGGAGAGTGAAAAACTGTTTTTT
-,TRBJ1-1,TRBV5-1,-,CASSPVGRQTRVGAFF,TGCGCCAGCAGCCCAGTGGGGCGCCAGACACGTGTGGGAGCTTTCTTT
-,TRBJ2-2,TRBV12-5,-,CASGVGDTGTGELFF,TGTGCTAGTGGCGTTGGGGATACAGGCACCGGGGAGCTGTTTTTT
few,TRBJ1-2,TRBV12-3/TRBV12-4,TRBD1,CASVRDSLYGYTF,TGTGCCAGCGTCCGGGACAGTCTCTATGGCTACACCTTC
-,TRBJ2-7,TRBV4-1,TRBD2,CASSQFEAGAYEQYF,TGCGCCAGCAGCCAATTCGAAGCGGGGGCCTACGAGCAGTACTTC
-,TRBJ1-2,TRBV19,TRBD1,CASSRRGQSSSYGYTF,TGTGCCAGTAGTAGACGGGGACAGTCGTCCTCCTATGGCTACACCTTC
once,TRBJ2-1,TRBV24-1,-,CATSEGSWPDEQFF,TGTGCCACCAGTGAGGGCAGTTGGCCAGATGAGCAGTTCTTC
-,TRBJ2-3,TRBV7-8,TRBD2,CASSRTPGGGEGTQYF,TGTGCCAGCAGCAGAACCCCGGGAGGGGGTGAAGGTACGCAGTATTTT
-,TRBJ1-2,TRBV7-9,-,CASSPPAGANYGYTF,TGTGCCAGCAGCCCCCCCGCCGGGGCTAACTATGGCTACACCTTC
-,TRBJ1-2,TRBV27,TRBD1,CASSPTHILGQGTYGYTF,TGTGCCAGCAGTCCAACCCATATATTGGGACAGGGTACCTATGGCTACACCTTC
-,TRBJ1-3,TRBV9,TRBD1,CASSRGGQATSGNTIYF,TGTGCCAGCAGCCGGGGTGGACAGGCGACCTCTGGAAACACCATATATTTT
-,TRBJ1-2,TRBV5-1,TRBD1,CASSLAPGQNSGGYTF,TGCGCCAGCAGCTTGGCGCCGGGACAGAATTCTGGGGGCTACACCTTC
-,TRBJ2-7,TRBV5-1,-,CASSLTRPGKQYF,TGCGCCAGCAGCTTGACCCGACCCGGGAAGCAGTACTTC
medium-sized,TRBJ2-7,TRBV7-8,TRBD2,CASSLTSGGTTYEQYF,TGTGCCAGCAGCTTAACTAGCGGGGGTACAACCTACGAGCAGTACTTC
-,TRBJ1-2,TRBV6-5,-,CASSSLQGGNYGYTF,TGTGCCAGCAGTTCCCTACAGGGTGGCAACTATGGCTACACCTTC